The clone carrying this TCR beta chain was seen only once. The sample belongs to a study of technical replicates of blood from a handful of donors. The CDR3 is 15 amino acids. Germline trimming cut 4 bases from V and 4 bases from J; bases unmatched to any gene: 7. From germline, CDR1 is SGHRS and CDR2 YFSETQ. Profiled with immunoSEQ multiplex PCR; TCRdb holds only in-frame clones, not every one. The sample comprises around 93,000 clones, 85% to 95% of which are singletons, and around 0.3% rests with the top ten. V usage is TRBV5-1 and J usage is TRBJ2-2; TRBD1 agrees at 7 bases. This sequence was found in a human donor in good health. Material for sequencing was T cells isolated from PBMCs. CDR3 nucleotides: TGCGCCAGCAGCCAGACAGGGTTAGGCACCGGGGAGCTGTTTTTT. This sequence encodes CASSQTGLGTGELFF.